The next 13 T cell receptor beta chains were all read from a single sample in a study of cytomegalovirus exposure and HLA in healthy donors. PCR used 60 Vbeta primers and 13 Jbeta primers. Sequenced by immunoSEQ multiplex PCR; TCRdb stores in-frame clones only, minus some. The sample includes over 200,000 clones, over 65% seen only once; the top ten take roughly 2.6%. The sample taken for sequencing was PBMCs. Source of these receptors: a woman aged 60-75 years in good health and CMV-seropositive.

V and J are TRBV27 and TRBJ1-1, with 9 bases matching TRBD1. Trimming removed 7 bases from V and 10 bases from J; junction bases left unmatched: 13. The CDR3 loop spans 14 amino acids. Germline V gene lookup returns CDR1 MNHEY and CDR2 SMNVEV (reference sequence). The DNA for the CDR3 is TGTGCCAGCATCTCGGGGACAGGGCCTTCGGGAGCTTTCTTT. Protein product: CASISGTGPSGAFF.

The chain carries TRBV7-9 and TRBJ1-1; D perhaps matches TRBD1 (6 bases). Germline V gene lookup returns CDR1 SEHNR and CDR2 FQNEAQ (reference sequence). The CDR3 is made up of 14 amino acids. V dropped 1 base and J dropped 3 bases, with 9 bases sitting between them. The CDR3 region has the DNA TGTGCCAGCAGCTTAGAAGGACAGTACACTGAAGCTTTCTTT. This codes for CASSLEGQYTEAFF.

The chain carries TRBV5-5 and TRBJ2-1, with 11 nucleotides matching TRBD2. Germline assignment: CDR1 SGHKS and CDR2 YYEKEE (reference sequence). The CDR3 runs to 18 residues. After removal of 0 bases from V and 0 bases from J, the junction contained 5 bases not matched to a gene. The DNA for the CDR3 is TGTGCCAGCAGCTTGGGACTAGCGGGACGGAGCTCCTACAATGAGCAGTTCTTC. Its protein is CASSLGLAGRSSYNEQFF.

J is TRBJ2-1 and V is TRBV6-5; 9 bases are shared with TRBD2. Germline assignment: CDR1 MNHEY and CDR2 SVGAGI. This CDR3 contains 15 residues. Trimming took 0 bases from V and 7 from J; bases not matched to a gene: 4. The CDR3 sequence is CASSYSWTSVNEQFF. CDR3 bases: TGTGCCAGCAGTTACTCCTGGACTAGCGTTAATGAGCAGTTCTTC.

This clone was seen only once. The chain joins TRBV7-2 to TRBJ2-7, with TRBD2 as a possible D gene (7 bases). The CDR3 is 15 residues long. From germline, CDR1 is SGHTA and CDR2 FQGNSA. The V end was cut by 5 bases, the J end by 4 bases, with 18 bases between. The CDR3 DNA reads as TGTGCCAGCAGCCATCCTGGAGGGGGGGTATACGAGCAGTACTTC. Encoded protein: CASSHPGGGVYEQYF.

The sample holds a few counts of this clone. The CDR3 sequence is CASSEAPGSNLNTEAFF. CDR3 bases: TGTGCCAGCAGTGAAGCCCCGGGGTCAAACTTGAACACTGAAGCTTTCTTT. The gene calls are TRBV6-1 and TRBJ1-1; D is undetermined. The V gene's germline CDR1 is MNHNS and CDR2 SASEGT. The V gene lost 0 bases and the J gene lost 0 bases, with 14 bases spanning the gap. This CDR3 has 17 residues.

This clone was seen a few times. The rearrangement joins TRBV2 to TRBJ2-1, with 8 nucleotides matching TRBD2. CDR1 is SNHLY, CDR2 FYNNEI, per germline. The ends lost 10 bases at V and 6 bases at J; junction bases unmatched: 8. There are 13 residues in the CDR3. The CDR3 loop is CATCSGTSNEQFF. DNA for the CDR3: TGTGCCACCTGCTCCGGGACTAGCAATGAGCAGTTCTTC.

As to this clone: This specimen includes other DNA sequences encoding the same CDR3. The rearrangement uses TRBV19 and TRBJ1-1, with 7 bases lining up with TRBD1. The J segment lost 3 bases and the V segment lost 3 bases, leaving 1 base of the junction unmatched. Germline CDR1 is LNHDA and CDR2 is SQIVND (reference sequence). CDR3 size: 13 residues. The CDR3 DNA is TGTGCCAGTAGTATTCAGGGGGACACTGAAGCTTTCTTT. Its protein is CASSIQGDTEAFF.

The V gene is TRBV7-2, the J gene TRBJ2-5; 15 bases line up with TRBD2. The J call is uncertain, as TRBJ2-7 better fits the DNA end. Germline values: CDR1 SGHTA, CDR2 FQGNSA. This CDR3 has 17 residues. The CDR3 sequence: CASSNARTSGGASEQYF. The CDR3 DNA sequence: TGTGCCAGCAGCAACGCCCGGACTAGCGGGGGGGCTAGCGAGCAGTACTTC.

V is TRBV6-1 and J is TRBJ2-1, with 8 nucleotides matching TRBD2. The CDR3 totals 15 residues. The germline CDR1 and CDR2 sequences are MNHNS and SASEGT. V was pared by 8 bases and J by 5 bases, with 11 bases of the junction left unmatched. CDR3 sequence: CASSSGGSGDNEQFF. In DNA form, the CDR3 reads TGTGCCAGCTCAAGTGGTGGTAGCGGGGACAATGAGCAGTTCTTC.

V is TRBV10-3 and J is TRBJ2-2, with D possibly matching TRBD2 (6 bases). The V end lost 8 bases, the J end lost 6 bases, and 7 bases lay between the germline ends. The CDR3 sequence is 11 residues long. Germline V lookup: CDR1 ENHRY, CDR2 SYGVKD. The CDR3 loop is CAIGGPGELFF. DNA for the CDR3: TGTGCCATCGGAGGGCCCGGGGAGCTGTTTTTT.

The chain joins TRBV6-1 to TRBJ2-5; 7 bases match TRBD2. The last part of the DNA fits TRBJ2-7 better; the J call may be wrong. There are 18 residues in the CDR3. Germline values: CDR1 MNHNS, CDR2 SASEGT. The CDR3 reads CASSGGGTEPEISYEQYF. In nucleotides, the CDR3 is TGTGCCAGCAGTGGGGGGGGGACGGAACCAGAGATCTCCTACGAGCAGTACTTC.

This chain connects TRBV5-4 to TRBJ2-1, with 11 nucleotides matching TRBD2. This CDR3 spans 15 amino acids. Germline-derived CDR1 and CDR2 are SGHNT and YYREEE (reference sequence). Trimming at V came to 5 bases and at J to 7 bases, leaving 8 bases not matched to a gene. CDR3 sequence reads: CASSRTSGRGNEQFF. The DNA of the CDR3 is TGTGCCAGCAGTCGTACTAGCGGGAGAGGTAATGAGCAGTTCTTC.